This is a list of T cell receptor beta chains from one sample in a study of T cells in pancreatic ductal adenocarcinoma. The data were produced by immunoSEQ multiplex PCR, yet TCRdb's version contains in-frame clones alone and is incomplete. Altogether about 9,400 clones are present, about 64% being singletons, with the ten largest covering around 25%. The sample taken for sequencing was pancreatic tumor tissue. The receptors come from a human donor with pancreatic ductal adenocarcinoma. Each CDR3 is given with its conserved first and last residue. Fields, in order: D gene, V gene, clone size, CDR3 length, J gene, CDR3 DNA, CDR3 protein. D genes are given only for firm matches. The size of a clone is reported for some rows only, either as once, few or many, or as a class for expanded clones.

TRBD1,TRBV4-1,.,16,TRBJ1-3,TGCGCCAGCAGCCAAGACCTAACAGGGGCTGGAAACACCATATATTTT,CASSQDLTGAGNTIYF
TRBD1,TRBV19,.,15,TRBJ1-2,TGTGCCAGTACTGATACAGGGGGTTATAACTATGGCTACACCTTC,CASTDTGGYNYGYTF
TRBD1,TRBV6-6,.,13,TRBJ2-5,TGTGCCAGCAGCGGACAGGGTGGGGAGACCCAGTACTTC,CASSGQGGETQYF
TRBD1,TRBV27,few,13,TRBJ2-1,TGTGCCAGCAGGGACAGGGGGCAAAATGAGCAGTTCTTC,CASRDRGQNEQFF
.,TRBV7-9,.,16,TRBJ1-3,TGTGCCAGCAGCAAGACGGGAGGTTTCTCTGGAAACACCATATATTTT,CASSKTGGFSGNTIYF
.,TRBV28,.,16,TRBJ2-7,TGTGCCAGCAGTTTATGGGGGGGAGATCGCTCCTACGAGCAGTACTTC,CASSLWGGDRSYEQYF
.,TRBV28,.,16,TRBJ2-7,TGTGCCAGCAGTTTAATCGGGCTCCCGGATCTCTACGAGCAGTACTTC,CASSLIGLPDLYEQYF
.,TRBV6-6,.,16,TRBJ2-3,TGTGCCAGCAGTCCACCCCTCTGGCGTGGGGCGGATACGCAGTATTTT,CASSPPLWRGADTQYF
TRBD1,TRBV6-5,once,15,TRBJ2-7,TGTGCCAGCAGTTACTTCGGGACAGTTGACCACGAGCAGTACTTC,CASSYFGTVDHEQYF
.,TRBV28,once,14,TRBJ2-7,TGTGCCAGCAGGACTCAGGGAGTGGGGTACGAGCAGTACTTC,CASRTQGVGYEQYF
.,TRBV6-1,.,14,TRBJ1-1,TGTGCCAGCACCGAGCGAAGGGGGAACACTGAAGCTTTCTTT,CASTERRGNTEAFF
.,TRBV5-5,.,14,TRBJ1-1,TGTGCCAGCAGCCCGGGACCCGCGAACACTGAAGCTTTCTTT,CASSPGPANTEAFF
.,TRBV11-1,.,12,TRBJ2-2,TGTGCCAGCAGCTCACCGGGCGGGGAGCTGTTTTTT,CASSSPGGELFF
TRBD2,TRBV7-3,.,15,TRBJ2-7,TGTGCCAGCAGCCGACCGGGAGGGGGTATGCACGAGCAGTACTTC,CASSRPGGGMHEQYF
.,TRBV7-6,once,14,TRBJ2-3,TGTGCCAGCAGCGCCCTGTGGGGGCCAGATACGCAGTATTTT,CASSALWGPDTQYF
.,TRBV4-2,.,16,TRBJ2-3,TGTGCCAGCAGCCAGGCTGGGACGGCCGAGCAGGATACGCAGTATTTT,CASSQAGTAEQDTQYF
.,TRBV7-9,medium-sized,15,TRBJ2-2,TGTGCCAGCAGCTTCAACAGCTTAAACACCGGGGAGCTGTTTTTT,CASSFNSLNTGELFF
TRBD1,TRBV18,.,13,TRBJ1-1,TGTGCCAGCTCACCTTACACGGACAGGGTCGCTTTCTTT,CASSPYTDRVAFF
.,TRBV25-1,few,14,TRBJ1-6,TGTGCCAGCAGTGATGGGTTGAAGAATTCACCCCTCCACTTT,CASSDGLKNSPLHF
.,TRBV20-1,few,11,TRBJ2-1,TGCAGTGCTAGACCCTTCAATGAGCAGTTCTTC,CSARPFNEQFF
TRBD2,TRBV6-1,few,17,TRBJ2-3,TGTGCCAGCAGTGAATGGAGCGGGAGGGCCTCGACAGATACGCAGTATTTT,CASSEWSGRASTDTQYF
TRBD2,TRBV7-9,.,16,TRBJ2-7,TGTGCCAGCAGCTTAGTAGCGGGAGGCATAAACTACGAGCAGTACTTC,CASSLVAGGINYEQYF
TRBD2,TRBV7-3,.,16,TRBJ2-1,TGTGCCAGCAGGTTAGGGACTAGCGGGAGTGGTGCTGAGCAGTTCTTC,CASRLGTSGSGAEQFF
.,TRBV28,few,11,TRBJ1-1,TGTGCCAGCAGTTTACTAAGTCAGGCTTTCTTT,CASSLLSQAFF